The text below deals with one T cell receptor beta chain. The same CDR3 also results from other DNA sequences found in this sample. This sample is drawn from a study of blood T cell repertoires in COVID-19. As for the study in general: T cells, B-cell-depleted T cells, or PBMCs supplied cDNA or gDNA.

V gave up 2 bases and J gave up 1 base; unmatched junction bases: 1. This CDR3 region has 14 residues. Germline loops: CDR1 MNHEY, CDR2 SMNVEV (reference sequence). Libraries were prepared by immunoSEQ multiplex PCR; TCRdb keeps only in-frame clonotypes and omits some of them. In the table there are about 140,000 clones, approximately 83% of which are singletons. The sequenced sample was peripheral blood. The chain employs TRBV27 and TRBJ2-7, with TRBD1 matching over 8 bases. This TCR derives from a human donor in a cohort sampled during active COVID-19. CDR3 sequence reads: CASSLQGASYEQYF. The CDR3 nucleotides read TGTGCCAGCAGTTTACAGGGGGCATCCTACGAGCAGTACTTC.